This T cell receptor beta chain was found in a study of TIL therapy for anti-PD-1-resistant metastatic lung cancer. Across the study: Tumors were harvested before any PD-1/PD-L1 blockade. Median patient age was 54, ranging roughly 38-85 years. Whole-study results and caveats: Treatment-naive, never-smoker and oncogene-addicted patients were overrepresented in this highly selected cohort.

The table lists this clone with a count of one. The antigen is unknown. Sequencing used immunoSEQ v3. Libraries were sequenced to 1.5 million to 2 million read pairs (survey) or roughly 4.5-6 million (deep). Clones were sequenced by immunoSEQ multiplex PCR, and TCRdb holds only the in-frame ones, with some missing. The repertoire consists of approximately 18,000 clones, with about four fifths occurring once and the leading ten covering 2% to 2.5%. Time point noted: pre-treatment sample, taken before nivolumab and TIL therapy. Trimming pared 1 base from V and 0 bases from J, leaving 6 bases between. CDR3 size: 14 residues. Looked up from germline, CDR1 is SEHNR and CDR2 is FQNEAQ (reference sequence).

The clonotype comes from a person between 25 and 80 years old with non-small cell lung cancer. The specimen was blood, collected at baseline. The gene calls are TRBV7-9 and TRBJ1-1; unclear D gene. In nucleotides, the CDR3 is TGTGCCAGCAGCTTAGACACCGTGAACACTGAAGCTTTCTTT. Its translation: CASSLDTVNTEAFF.